This T cell receptor beta chain was documented in a study of T cell repertoires in cytomegalovirus infection (dated by TCRdb to between 2018 and 2021). In the study overall: Recently identified HLA-C-restricted CMV epitopes, whose presentation resists viral immunomodulation, were targeted by peptide stimulations together with well-studied HLA-B-restricted epitopes. The HLA type of each donor mattered for the analysis, because public TCR beta signatures pointed to carriage of CMV infection along with the matching HLA type. Points the paper makes about the study in general: The ex vivo response was dominated by HLA-C-restricted CMV-specific TCR beta clonotypes, which also provided the single most frequent clonotype in two of eight donors. Carriers of CMV infection plus the relevant HLA type were discriminated by the cumulative frequency of public TCR beta family members in the study cohort and in an independent 352-donor cohort.

TCRdb shows the sequencer as Illumina HiSeq 1500. The public sequencing data were trimmed at Q25 with fastp and processed into clonotypes with MiXCR by TCRdb, which kept only in-frame beta chains. Every entry covers one CDR3 protein and lists the most common genes and DNA from its rows. The sample includes about 830,000 distinct CDR3 sequences, with over 25% observed a single time. The ten largest clones take up around 12% of the sample. Concerning this clonotype: The antigen this receptor binds is unknown. Base qualities were left out, and no much larger clone turns up one base away.

The treatment or condition label on this specimen signifies: in vitro stimulation with specific CMV peptide epitopes to enrich CMV-specific T cells. In the germline V gene (reference sequence), CDR1 corresponds to MNHEY and CDR2 to SMNVEV. At the junction V is shortened by 4 bases and J by 2 bases; bases outside the gene matches: 7. Spanning cysteine to phenylalanine, the CDR3 consists of 15 amino acids. Here the CDR3 DNA is all that survives: 45 bases in frame from base 1. This specimen was cultured CD8+ T cells from PBMCs, taken from culture after CMV antigen stimulation. This TCR was sampled from a human donor in good health (CMV status not recorded). Some clones in this sample may be carry-over from other donors' samples. The chain couples TRBV27 to TRBJ1-2; 7 of the junction bases match TRBD1. CDR3 region: CASSSGTVANYGYTF. The nucleotide sequence is given as TGTGCCAGCAGTTCAGGGACAGTTGCCAACTATGGCTACACCTTC.